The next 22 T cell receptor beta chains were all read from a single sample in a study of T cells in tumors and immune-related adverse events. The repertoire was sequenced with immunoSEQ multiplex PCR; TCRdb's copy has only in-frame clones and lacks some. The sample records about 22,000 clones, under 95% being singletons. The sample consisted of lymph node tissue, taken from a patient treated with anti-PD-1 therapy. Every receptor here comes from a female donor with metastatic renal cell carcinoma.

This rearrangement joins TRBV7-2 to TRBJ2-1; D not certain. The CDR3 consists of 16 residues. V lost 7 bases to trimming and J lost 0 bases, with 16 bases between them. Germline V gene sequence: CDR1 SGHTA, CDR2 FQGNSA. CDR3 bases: TGTGCCAGCACCCAACCCGGCAGTGGCTCCTACAATGAGCAGTTCTTC. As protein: CASTQPGSGSYNEQFF.

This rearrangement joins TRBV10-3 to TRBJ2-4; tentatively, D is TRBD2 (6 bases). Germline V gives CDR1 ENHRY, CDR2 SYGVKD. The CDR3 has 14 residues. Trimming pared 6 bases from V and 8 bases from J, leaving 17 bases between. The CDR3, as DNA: TGTGCCATCAGCGACACCGGGACTTCTTACATTCAGTACTTC. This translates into CAISDTGTSYIQYF.

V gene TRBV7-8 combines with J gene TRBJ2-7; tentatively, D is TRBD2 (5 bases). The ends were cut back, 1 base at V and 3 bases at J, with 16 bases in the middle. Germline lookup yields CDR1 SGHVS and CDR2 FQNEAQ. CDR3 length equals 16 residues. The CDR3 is CASSLGLGSSNYEQYF. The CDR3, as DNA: TGTGCCAGCAGCTTAGGGTTAGGGAGCTCCAACTACGAGCAGTACTTC.

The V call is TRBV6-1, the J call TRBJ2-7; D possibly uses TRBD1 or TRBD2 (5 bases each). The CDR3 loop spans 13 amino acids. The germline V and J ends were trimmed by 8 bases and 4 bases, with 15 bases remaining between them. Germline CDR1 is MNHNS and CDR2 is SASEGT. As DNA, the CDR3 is TGTGCCAGCTCACGGGACCGGGAATACGAGCAGTACTTC. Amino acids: CASSRDREYEQYF.

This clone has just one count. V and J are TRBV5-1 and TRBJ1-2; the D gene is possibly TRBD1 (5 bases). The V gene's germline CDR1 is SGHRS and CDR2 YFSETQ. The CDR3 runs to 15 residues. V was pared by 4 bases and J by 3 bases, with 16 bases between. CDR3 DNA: TGCGCCAGCAGCCCTGGGGCGACAGTCGACTATGGCTACACCTTC. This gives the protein CASSPGATVDYGYTF.

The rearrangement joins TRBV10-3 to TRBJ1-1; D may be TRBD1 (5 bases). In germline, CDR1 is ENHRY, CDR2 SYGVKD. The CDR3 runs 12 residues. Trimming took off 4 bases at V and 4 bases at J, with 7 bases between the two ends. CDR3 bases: TGTGCCATCAGTGTAAGGGGCACTGAAGCTTTCTTT. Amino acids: CAISVRGTEAFF.

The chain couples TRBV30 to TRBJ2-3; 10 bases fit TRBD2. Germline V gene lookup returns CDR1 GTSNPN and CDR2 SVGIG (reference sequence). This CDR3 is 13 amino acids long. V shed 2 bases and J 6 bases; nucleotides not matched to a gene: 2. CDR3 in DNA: TGTGCCTGGAGTCTGACTAGCGGGGATACGCAGTATTTT. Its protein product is CAWSLTSGDTQYF.

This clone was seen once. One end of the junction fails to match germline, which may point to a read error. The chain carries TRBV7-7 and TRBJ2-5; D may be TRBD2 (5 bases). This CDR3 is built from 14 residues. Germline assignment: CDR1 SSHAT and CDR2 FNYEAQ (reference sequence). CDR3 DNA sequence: TGTGCTAGCAGCCCTACTAGGTCACAAGAGACCCAGTACTTC. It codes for CASSPTRSQETQYF.

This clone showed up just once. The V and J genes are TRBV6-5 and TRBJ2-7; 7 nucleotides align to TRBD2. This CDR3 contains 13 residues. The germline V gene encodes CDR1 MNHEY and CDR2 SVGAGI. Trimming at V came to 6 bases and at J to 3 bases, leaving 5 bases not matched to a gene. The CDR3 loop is CASSPGGDYEQYF. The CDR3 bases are TGTGCCAGCAGCCCTGGGGGGGACTACGAGCAGTACTTC.

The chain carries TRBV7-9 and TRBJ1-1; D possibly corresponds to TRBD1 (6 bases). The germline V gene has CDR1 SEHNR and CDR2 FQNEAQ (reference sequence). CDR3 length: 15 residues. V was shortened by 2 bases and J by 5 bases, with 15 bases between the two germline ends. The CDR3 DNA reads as TGTGCCAGCAGCTTAATGTTCGGGGGCTCGACTGAAGCTTTCTTT. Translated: CASSLMFGGSTEAFF. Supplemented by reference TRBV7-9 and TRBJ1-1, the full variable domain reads DTGVSQNPRHKITKRGQNVTFRCDPISEHNRLYWYRQTLGQGPEFLTYFQNEAQLEKSRLLSDRFSAERPKGSFSTLEIQRTEQGDSAMYLCASSLMFGGSTEAFFGQGTRLTVV.

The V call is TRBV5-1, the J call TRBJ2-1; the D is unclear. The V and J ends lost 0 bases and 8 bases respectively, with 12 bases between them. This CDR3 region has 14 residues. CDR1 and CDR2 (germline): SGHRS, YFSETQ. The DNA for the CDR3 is TGCGCCAGCAGCTTGGGTCCGCTCTCGGATGAGCAGTTCTTC. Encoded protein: CASSLGPLSDEQFF.

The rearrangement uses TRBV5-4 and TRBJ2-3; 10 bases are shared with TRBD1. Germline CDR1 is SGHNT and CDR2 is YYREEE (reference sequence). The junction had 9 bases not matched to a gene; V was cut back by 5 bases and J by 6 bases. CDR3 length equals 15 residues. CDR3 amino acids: CASSSRTGGSDTQYF. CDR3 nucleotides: TGTGCCAGCAGTTCCCGGACAGGGGGGTCGGATACGCAGTATTTT.

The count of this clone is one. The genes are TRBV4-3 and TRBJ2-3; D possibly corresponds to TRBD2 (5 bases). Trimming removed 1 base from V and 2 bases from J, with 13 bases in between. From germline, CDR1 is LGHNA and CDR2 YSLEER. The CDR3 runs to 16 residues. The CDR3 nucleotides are TGCGCCAGCAGCCAAGCAGGACTGATGTACACAGATACGCAGTATTTT. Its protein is CASSQAGLMYTDTQYF.

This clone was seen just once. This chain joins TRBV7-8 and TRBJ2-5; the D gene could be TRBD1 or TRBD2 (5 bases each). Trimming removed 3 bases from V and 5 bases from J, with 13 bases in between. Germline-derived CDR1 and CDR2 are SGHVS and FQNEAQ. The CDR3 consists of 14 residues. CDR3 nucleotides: TGTGCCAGCAGCTTGGGGGACCGTCGGGAGACCCAGTACTTC. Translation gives CASSLGDRRETQYF.

The chain's CDR3 is CASRLQGTGWETQYF. Here the CDR3 DNA reads TGTGCCAGCAGACTCCAGGGGACAGGGTGGGAGACCCAGTACTTC. The chain has TRBV6-5 and TRBJ2-5; 9 bases fit TRBD1. V gave up 6 bases and J gave up 5 bases; unmatched junction bases: 10. The CDR3 contains 15 residues. Germline V gene sequence: CDR1 MNHEY, CDR2 SVGAGI.

The CDR3 sequence: CASRPNSNQPQHF. The DNA of the CDR3 is TGTGCCAGCAGGCCCAATAGCAATCAGCCCCAGCATTTT. This sequence joins TRBV6-5 and TRBJ1-5; D not certain. CDR3 length: 13 amino acids. The germline V gene encodes CDR1 MNHEY and CDR2 SVGAGI. Trimming took 6 bases from V and 0 from J, leaving 6 bases between them.

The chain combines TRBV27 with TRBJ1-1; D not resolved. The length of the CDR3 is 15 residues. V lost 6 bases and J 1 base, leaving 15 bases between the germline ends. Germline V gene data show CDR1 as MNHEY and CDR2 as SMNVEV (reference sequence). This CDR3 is CASSWGNPRNTEAFF. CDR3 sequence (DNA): TGTGCCAGCAGCTGGGGAAACCCCCGGAACACTGAAGCTTTCTTT.

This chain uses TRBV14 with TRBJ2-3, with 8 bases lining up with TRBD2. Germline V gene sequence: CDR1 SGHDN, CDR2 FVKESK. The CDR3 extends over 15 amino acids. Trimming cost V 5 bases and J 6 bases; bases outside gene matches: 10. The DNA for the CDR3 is TGTGCCAGCAGCGCAAGCGGGGGCTGGCGTGATACGCAGTATTTT. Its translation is CASSASGGWRDTQYF.

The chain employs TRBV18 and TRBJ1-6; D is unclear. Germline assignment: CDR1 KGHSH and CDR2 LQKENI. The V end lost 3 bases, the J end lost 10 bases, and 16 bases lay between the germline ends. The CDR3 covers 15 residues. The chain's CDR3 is CASSPREAYGSPLHF. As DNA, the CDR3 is TGTGCCAGCTCACCCCGGGAGGCCTACGGGTCACCCCTCCACTTT.

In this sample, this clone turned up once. The CDR3 DNA sequence: TGCAGCGTGGCGACTAGCCTCTCCTACAATGAGCAGTTCTTC. This gives the protein CSVATSLSYNEQFF. The rearrangement links TRBV29-1 to TRBJ2-1; 7 bases agree with TRBD2. Germline V gene sequence: CDR1 SQVTM, CDR2 ANQGSEA. V was clipped by 6 bases and J by 0 bases; unmatched bases: 5. CDR3 length: 14 residues.

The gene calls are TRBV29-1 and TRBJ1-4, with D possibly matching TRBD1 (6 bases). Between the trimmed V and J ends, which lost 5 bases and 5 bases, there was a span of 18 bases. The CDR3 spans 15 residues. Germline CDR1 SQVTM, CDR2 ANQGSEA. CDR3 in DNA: TGCAGCGTTAGGGGGATGTTAGGTTCCAATGAAAAACTGTTTTTT. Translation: CSVRGMLGSNEKLFF. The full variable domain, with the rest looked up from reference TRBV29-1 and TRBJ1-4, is SAVISQKPSRDICQRGTSLTIQCQVDSQVTMMFWYRQQPGQSLTLIATANQGSEATYESGFVIDKFPISRPNLTFSTLTVSNMSPEDSSIYLCSVRGMLGSNEKLFFGSGTQLSVL.

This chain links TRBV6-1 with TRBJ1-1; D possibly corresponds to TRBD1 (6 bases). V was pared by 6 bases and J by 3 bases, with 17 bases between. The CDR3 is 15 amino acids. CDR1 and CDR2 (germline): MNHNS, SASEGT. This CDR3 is CASRRVSGGHTEAFF. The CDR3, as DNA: TGTGCCAGCAGAAGAGTATCGGGGGGGCACACTGAAGCTTTCTTT.